The 4 T cell receptor beta chains below were found in one sample sequenced in a study of T cells in Graves' hyperthyroidism and ophthalmopathy. Amplification targeted TCR beta CDR3 regions from RNA transcripts. Initially, a first-round RT-PCR of the TCR CDR3 employed the HTBI primer set. A single record per CDR3 protein comes from TCRdb applying MiXCR to the multiplex PCR reads. The table includes hundreds of thousands of distinct CDR3 sequences, around 25% detected once. Material: blood. These receptors were taken from a man aged 40-50 years with Graves' hyperthyroidism that later progressed to Graves' ophthalmopathy.

This clonotype was detected only a few times. The V gene is TRBV20-1, the J gene TRBJ2-5, with TRBD1 matching 9 bases. The CDR3 extends over 15 amino acids. CDR1 and CDR2 from the germline V gene are DFQATT and SNEGSKA (reference sequence). Germline trimming cut 0 bases from V and 4 bases from J; bases unmatched to any gene: 6. CDR3 sequence (DNA): TGCAGTGCTAGAGATCTGTACAGGGGGCGAGAGACCCAGTACTTC. As protein: CSARDLYRGRETQYF.

The J gene is TRBJ2-2, the V gene TRBV6-5; 7 positions agree with TRBD2. The CDR3 totals 14 residues. V dropped 4 bases and J dropped 7; count of bases not matched to a gene: 6. CDR1 is MNHEY, CDR2 SVGAGI, per germline. The CDR3 nucleotides read TGTGCCAGCAGTTTTGTAAGCGGGAACGGGGAGCTGTTTTTT. Translating it yields CASSFVSGNGELFF.

At least ten counts were recorded for this clonotype. V and J are TRBV20-1 and TRBJ1-2; tentative D call: TRBD1 (5 bases). V was clipped by 5 bases and J by 8 bases, with 21 bases between them. The CDR3 spans 14 residues. The germline CDR1 and CDR2 sequences are DFQATT and SNEGSKA (reference sequence). Here the CDR3 DNA reads TGCAGTGCTCCCTTGGGCTGGGGTCGGACAGGCTACACCTTC. The encoded protein is CSAPLGWGRTGYTF.

Of note for this clonotype: Germline is not matched at one junction end, which may reflect a read error. This chain connects TRBV20-1 to TRBJ2-5; 10 bases fit TRBD2. The germline V gene has CDR1 DFQATT and CDR2 SNEGSKA (reference sequence). The CDR3 has 15 amino acids. The CDR3 bases are TGCAGTGCTAGAGTGCCTAGCGGGAGTCAAGGGACCCAGTACTTC. This encodes CSARVPSGSQGTQYF.